This record looks at one T cell receptor (beta chain) sequence and its context. Its binding antigen is unknown. No base-level quality is on record; no much larger clone is a single base apart. The data are from a study of technical replicates of blood from four donors (dated by TCRdb to 2016 to 2017). The library came from the immunoSEQ multiplex PCR assay. The table was pulled from immuneACCESS by TCRdb, which kept in-frame rearrangements only. Such tables lose some clones; where checked, under half of the loss comes from unresolved V genes, and the rest has no known cause. The table for this sample lists approximately 73,000 clones; 95% of them were counted only once. Approximately 0.26% of the sample is taken by the ten largest. The germline V gene provides CDR1 SGDLS and CDR2 YYNGEE. Inclusive of the bounding cysteine and phenylalanine, the CDR3 is 14 residues long. Only CDR3 DNA is held: 42 bases, read in frame from base 1. Between the V and J ends, shortened by 0 bases and 10 bases respectively, the junction contains 11 bases.

The chain is made from TRBV9 and TRBJ1-6; too little of a D gene remains to name it. This receptor was identified in a human donor in good health. The sample consisted of T cells isolated from PBMCs. The nucleotide sequence is given as TGTGCCAGCAGCGTAGAGGCGGGGTACTCACCCCTCCACTTT. Its product reads: CASSVEAGYSPLHF.